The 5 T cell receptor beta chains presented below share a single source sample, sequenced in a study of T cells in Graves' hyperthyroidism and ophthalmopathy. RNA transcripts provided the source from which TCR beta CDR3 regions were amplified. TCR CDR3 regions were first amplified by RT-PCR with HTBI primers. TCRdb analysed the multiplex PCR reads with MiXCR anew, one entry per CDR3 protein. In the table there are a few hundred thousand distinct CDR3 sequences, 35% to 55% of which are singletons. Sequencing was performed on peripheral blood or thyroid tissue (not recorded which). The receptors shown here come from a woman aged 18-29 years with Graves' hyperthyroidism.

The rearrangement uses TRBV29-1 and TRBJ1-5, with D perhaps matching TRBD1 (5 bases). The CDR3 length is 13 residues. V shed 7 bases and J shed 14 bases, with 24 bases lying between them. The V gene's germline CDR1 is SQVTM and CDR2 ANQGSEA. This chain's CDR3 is CSASVGGRSYEHF. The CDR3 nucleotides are TGCAGCGCATCAGTGGGGGGGAGGTCTTACGAGCATTTT.

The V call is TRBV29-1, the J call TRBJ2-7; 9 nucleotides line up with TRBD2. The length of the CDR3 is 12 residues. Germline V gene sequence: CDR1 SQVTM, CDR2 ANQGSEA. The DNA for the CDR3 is TGCAGTCACGGACTAGCGACCTACGAGCAGTACTTC. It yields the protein CSHGLATYEQYF.

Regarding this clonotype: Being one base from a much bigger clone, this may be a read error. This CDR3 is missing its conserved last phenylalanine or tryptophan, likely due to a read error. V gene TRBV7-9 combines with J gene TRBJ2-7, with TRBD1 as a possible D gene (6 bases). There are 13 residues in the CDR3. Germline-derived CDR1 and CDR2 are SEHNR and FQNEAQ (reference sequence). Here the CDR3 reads CASSLTGPAEQYL. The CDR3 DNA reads TGCGCCAGCAGCTTGACAGGACCGGCCGAGCAGTACTTA.

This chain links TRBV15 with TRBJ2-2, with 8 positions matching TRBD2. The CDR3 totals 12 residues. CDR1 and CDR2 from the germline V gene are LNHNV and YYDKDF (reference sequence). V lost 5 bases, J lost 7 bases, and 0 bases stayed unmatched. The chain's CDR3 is CATSGTSGELFF. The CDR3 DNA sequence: TGTGCCACCAGCGGGACTAGCGGGGAGCTGTTTTTT.

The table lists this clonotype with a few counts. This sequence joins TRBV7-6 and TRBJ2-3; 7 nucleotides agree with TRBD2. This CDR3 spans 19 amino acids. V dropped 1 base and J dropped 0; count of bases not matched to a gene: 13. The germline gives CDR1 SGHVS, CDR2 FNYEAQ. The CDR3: CASSLGPSGAPSSTDTQYF. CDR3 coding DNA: TGTGCCAGCAGCTTAGGCCCTAGCGGAGCTCCGTCTAGCACAGATACGCAGTATTTT.